Sequencing of this T cell receptor beta chain was carried out in a study of cytomegalovirus exposure and HLA in healthy donors. The V gene's germline CDR1 is MDHEN and CDR2 SYDVKM. V shed 6 bases and J shed 8 bases, with 7 bases lying between them. This CDR3 region has 11 residues. Amplification used 60 Vbeta primers and 13 Jbeta primers. The data were produced by immunoSEQ multiplex PCR, yet TCRdb's version contains in-frame clones alone and is incomplete. The sample includes approximately 86,000 clones, about 85% of them seen just once. Overall study results and limits: In the analysis, some V segments, TRBV6-2 and TRBV6-3 included, were excluded as indistinguishable.

With regard to this clone: Its antigen is not known.

This receptor was identified in a middle-aged man in good health and CMV-seropositive. The sequencing input was PBMCs. The V call is TRBV28, the J call TRBJ2-2, with D unresolved. CDR3 in DNA: TGTGCCAGCAGCTTTCTAGGGGAGCTGTTTTTT. The encoded protein is CASSFLGELFF.